One sample yielded the 16 T cell receptor beta chains listed below, sequenced in a study of T cell changes during pregnancy in multiple sclerosis. Here immunoSEQ multiplex PCR was the method, and the copy in TCRdb shows in-frame clones only, minus some. There are around 69,000 clones in the sample; around 92% occur only once, and about 2% lies in the top ten. This material consisted of peripheral blood, taken in the third trimester of pregnancy. The source of these receptors is a female donor in good health, enrolled as a control in a pregnancy study.

The rearrangement links TRBV19 to TRBJ2-1, with TRBD2 identical over 7 bases. V dropped 6 bases and J dropped 5; count of bases not matched to a gene: 22. Germline V gives CDR1 LNHDA, CDR2 SQIVND (reference sequence). The length of the CDR3 is 19 residues. CDR3 in DNA: TGTGCCAGTAGCTCCGGATTGGGGGTTACGGGAGGCACCCACAATGAGCAGTTCTTC. As protein: CASSSGLGVTGGTHNEQFF.

The chain carries TRBV7-8 and TRBJ2-1, with TRBD2 as a possible D gene (6 bases). Germline V gene data show CDR1 as SGHVS and CDR2 as FQNEAQ. V lost 3 bases and J 7 bases, leaving 13 bases between the germline ends. This CDR3 region has 14 residues. The CDR3 DNA is TGTGCCAGCAGCTTGGGGGGATCCCTTAATGAGCAGTTCTTC. Its translation: CASSLGGSLNEQFF.

This clone was picked up one time. J is TRBJ2-6 and V is TRBV28; TRBD1 aligns across 12 bases. The CDR3 sequence is 18 residues long. Germline values: CDR1 MDHEN, CDR2 SYDVKM. The V gene end was trimmed by 4 bases and the J gene end by 2 bases; junction bases not matched to a gene: 6. CDR3 bases: TGTGCCAGCAGTTGGGGACAGGGGGCATGGGCTGGGGCCAACGTCCTGACTTTC. Its translation: CASSWGQGAWAGANVLTF.

This chain links TRBV2 with TRBJ2-2, with a possible D match to TRBD1 (6 bases). The CDR3 has 13 residues. Trimming shortened V by 3 bases and J by 6 bases, and 8 bases separated the two germline ends. Germline values: CDR1 SNHLY, CDR2 FYNNEI. The CDR3 sequence: CASSDRGPGELFF. Here the CDR3 DNA reads TGTGCCAGCAGTGACAGGGGCCCCGGGGAGCTGTTTTTT.

The chain's CDR3 is CSASYGGYTF. For the CDR3, the DNA is TGCAGTGCTAGTTACGGTGGCTACACCTTC. The chain is built from TRBV20-1 and TRBJ1-2; D ambiguous. Germline values: CDR1 DFQATT, CDR2 SNEGSKA (reference sequence). The CDR3 totals 10 residues. V lost 3 bases to trimming and J lost 7 bases, with 6 bases between them.

The rearrangement uses TRBV19 and TRBJ2-3, with 9 bases fitting TRBD1. V lost 11 bases to trimming and J lost 0 bases; unmatched junction nucleotides: 6. The CDR3 sequence is 14 residues long. Germline CDR1 is LNHDA and CDR2 is SQIVND (reference sequence). CDR3 sequence (DNA): TGTGCCGTCGGACAGGGGACGAGCACAGATACGCAGTATTTT. Its protein product is CAVGQGTSTDTQYF.

V and J are TRBV30 and TRBJ2-3; D possibly corresponds to TRBD2 (6 bases). Per the germline V gene, CDR1 is GTSNPN and CDR2 is SVGIG (reference sequence). V gave up 5 bases and J gave up 6 bases, with 21 bases separating them. The CDR3 loop spans 15 amino acids. The CDR3 spells CAWGPTGLPHDTQYF. The DNA of the CDR3 is TGTGCCTGGGGTCCAACTGGACTACCCCATGATACGCAGTATTTT.

This clone has a single count. This chain joins TRBV4-3 and TRBJ2-7, with 14 bases identical to TRBD2. With V trimmed by 4 bases and J by 9 bases, 8 bases remained unmatched. This CDR3 contains 15 residues. From germline, CDR1 is LGHNA and CDR2 YSLEER. CDR3 region: CASSPTGTSGSRQYF. The DNA of the CDR3 is TGCGCCAGCAGCCCAACCGGGACTAGCGGGAGTAGGCAGTACTTC.

This chain links TRBV6-1 with TRBJ2-7; tentative D call: TRBD1 (6 bases). CDR1 is MNHNS and CDR2 is SASEGT in the germline V gene. The CDR3 contains 13 residues. The germline V and J ends were trimmed by 6 bases and 4 bases, with 13 bases remaining between them. The chain's CDR3 is CASRRTVRYEQYF. The CDR3 bases are TGTGCCAGCAGAAGGACAGTTCGTTACGAGCAGTACTTC.

The V gene is TRBV11-2, the J gene TRBJ2-2; 7 bases line up with TRBD1. Germline V lookup: CDR1 SGHAT, CDR2 FQNNGV. This CDR3 is 14 amino acids long. The V segment lost 5 bases and the J segment 9 bases; nucleotides outside the gene matches: 9. For the CDR3, the DNA is TGTGCCAGCAGCCAGACAGGGACCTGGCGGGAGCTGTTTTTT. It is translated as CASSQTGTWRELFF.

The chain links TRBV7-6 to TRBJ2-1, with a weak D call TRBD2 (6 bases). The CDR3 is 16 residues long. The germline V gene encodes CDR1 SGHVS and CDR2 FNYEAQ. The V gene lost 5 bases and the J gene lost 6 bases, with 20 bases spanning the gap. The CDR3: CASSNILATDGNEQFF. The DNA for the CDR3 is TGTGCCAGCAGCAACATCCTAGCGACAGATGGCAATGAGCAGTTCTTC.

This chain joins TRBV19 and TRBJ2-2, with 7 bases that match TRBD2. CDR1 is LNHDA and CDR2 is SQIVND in the germline V gene (reference sequence). The CDR3 loop spans 15 amino acids. The V gene end was trimmed by 7 bases and the J gene end by 0 bases; junction bases not matched to a gene: 5. CDR3 bases: TGTGCCAGTAAACGCGGGAGACCGAACACCGGGGAGCTGTTTTTT. The encoded protein is CASKRGRPNTGELFF.

The chain carries TRBV15 and TRBJ2-3; D call uncertain. Trimming removed 0 bases at V and 0 bases at J, with 7 bases between. Germline assignment: CDR1 LNHNV and CDR2 YYDKDF (reference sequence). The CDR3 has 15 residues. CDR3 in DNA: TGTGCCACCAGCAGAGATGGGCCTAGCACAGATACGCAGTATTTT. This gives the protein CATSRDGPSTDTQYF. The whole variable domain, remainder taken from reference TRBV15 and TRBJ2-3, is DAMVIQNPRYQVTQFGKPVTLSCSQTLNHNVMYWYQQKSSQAPKLLFHYYDKDFNNEADTPDNFQSRRPNTSFCFLDIRSPGLGDTAMYLCATSRDGPSTDTQYFGPGTRLTVL.

The table lists this clone with a few counts. This chain links TRBV7-2 with TRBJ2-7, with 12 nucleotides matching TRBD1. V was pared by 6 bases and J by 3 bases, with 9 bases of the junction left unmatched. Germline-derived CDR1 and CDR2 are SGHTA and FQGNSA. The CDR3 has 16 residues. CDR3 nucleotides: TGTGCCAGCAGACCACCGGGACAGGGGGCTGGCTACGAGCAGTACTTC. Translation gives CASRPPGQGAGYEQYF.

This clone was observed a few times. The V call is TRBV11-2, the J call TRBJ2-7, with 10 bases identical to TRBD2. After removal of 2 bases from V and 7 bases from J, the junction contained 8 bases not matched to a gene. From germline, CDR1 is SGHAT and CDR2 FQNNGV. This CDR3 has 15 residues. The CDR3 region has the DNA TGTGCCAGCAGCTTACAAAGCGGGGGGGCGGGTGAGCAGTACTTC. Residues: CASSLQSGGAGEQYF. Drawing the rest from reference TRBV11-2 and TRBJ2-7, the complete variable domain is EAGVAQSPRYKIIEKRQSVAFWCNPISGHATLYWYQQILGQGPKLLIQFQNNGVVDDSQLPKDRFSAERLKGVDSTLKIQPAKLEDSAVYLCASSLQSGGAGEQYFGPGTRLTVT.

This sequence joins TRBV5-1 and TRBJ2-5, with TRBD2 identical over 13 bases. In germline, CDR1 is SGHRS, CDR2 YFSETQ. Trimming took 5 bases from V and 4 from J; bases not matched to a gene: 5. The CDR3 runs 15 residues. Written as DNA, the CDR3 is TGCGCCAGCAGGTCCGGACTAGCGGGAGCAGAGACCCAGTACTTC. Protein: CASRSGLAGAETQYF.